This TCR beta chain was profiled in a study of regulatory T cells in long-lasting Graves disease. Relying on iRepertoire HTBI primers and Arm-PCR of CDR3 regions, the team built TCR beta libraries. From the multiplex PCR reads, TCRdb called clonotypes with MiXCR, one entry per CDR3 protein. The table includes fewer than 500,000 distinct CDR3 sequences, 15% to 20% detected once. The V gene's germline CDR1 is MNHEY and CDR2 SMNVEV (reference sequence). The J segment lost 7 bases and the V segment lost 6 bases, leaving 11 bases of the junction unmatched. The CDR3 has 14 residues. Time point described: newly diagnosed GD, antithyroid drugs for less than 3 months. There was RNA extracted from PBMCs, and the TCR library was made from it. The source of the patients was an endocrinology department in Xi'an, China. From each patient, roughly 9 milliliters of peripheral blood was drawn and collected into an EDTA anticoagulant tube.

In its sample, this clonotype was seen a few times. The antigen is not known. Study-wide results and caveats: Favoring TRBV28, TRBJ1-2 and TRBJ2-5 was a feature seen in persistent disease.

This sample was also put to use in a study of T cells in Graves' hyperthyroidism and ophthalmopathy.

Material: peripheral blood mononuclear cells (PBMCs), obtained at new diagnosis, from a patient treated with antithyroid drugs. The gene calls are TRBV27 and TRBJ2-7; TRBD2 matches 8 bases. This receptor was identified in a man aged 35 to 55 with Graves disease. CDR3 DNA: TGTGCCAGCAGAACTTTACGAGCGGGAGTTGAGCAGTACTTC. Translating it yields CASRTLRAGVEQYF.